This T cell receptor (beta chain) was obtained from a study of blood T cell repertoires in COVID-19. For the study at large: Collection of acute and convalescent COVID-19 samples took place in the United States, Italy and Spain.

TCRdb's table, derived via immunoSEQ multiplex PCR, lists solely in-frame clones and lacks some. The table includes roughly 200,000 clones, roughly 86% detected once. Sequencing was done on a sample of PBMCs or T cells enriched from blood (not recorded which). This clonotype was sampled from a woman aged 30 to 39 with acute COVID-19.

CDR3 amino acids: CASSFLTPASRVRGYTF. The CDR3, as DNA: TGTGCCAGCAGTTTTCTAACTCCCGCGAGCAGGGTTCGTGGCTACACCTTC. The genes are TRBV27 and TRBJ1-2; TRBD1 is a possible D gene (5 bases). This CDR3 comprises 17 residues. V lost 3 bases to trimming and J lost 7 bases, with 24 bases between them. CDR1 and CDR2 from the germline V gene are MNHEY and SMNVEV (reference sequence).